This record concerns one T cell receptor beta chain sequence. The target antigen is unknown. Extracted RNA was reverse transcribed into cDNA, the sequencing template. Measured with immunoSEQ multiplex PCR; TCRdb has only the in-frame clones, and not every one. The top ten hold around 5% of the sample, which has about 200,000 clones, 56% seen once. This entry is derived from a study of CD8+ T cells in alopecia areata. Overall study results and limits: An increase in clonality over normal scalp was evident in lesional scalp, especially alopecia totalis/universalis.

V was cut by 2 bases and J by 8 bases, with 12 bases left in between. Germline CDR1 reads MNHEY; CDR2 reads SVGAGI. The CDR3 has 13 amino acids. The sequence was collected from a human donor in good health. V is TRBV6-5 and J is TRBJ1-2; possible D gene TRBD1, 6 bases. Sequencing used CD8+ T cells sorted from blood. CDR3 DNA sequence: TGTGCCAGCAGTTACGGGGGCACGGGGGGCTACACCTTC. It yields the protein CASSYGGTGGYTF.